This T cell receptor beta chain was obtained from a study of blood T cells in healthy people across ages. Overall study findings and caveats: When set beside aged donors, long-lived donors presented more naive CD4+ cells and higher diversity. Possibly, changes in expanded clonotypes were confounded because donor CMV status was unknown.

The sample holds one count of this clonotype. The antigen remains undetermined. The germline V and J ends were trimmed by 5 bases and 0 bases, with 15 bases remaining between them. Per germline, CDR1 DFQATT and CDR2 SNEGSKA (reference sequence). The CDR3 has 15 amino acids. PBMCs were isolated at a quantity of at least 6 million per sample. A second 7 to 11 cycle PCR used barcoded and J-beta primers. Using its own MiXCR run on the 5' RACE reads, TCRdb lists one record per CDR3 protein. The sample has 700,000 to 800,000 distinct CDR3 sequences, about 42% seen once. Sequencing input: blood. This TCR was sampled from a woman aged 55-70 years in good health. V gene TRBV20-1 combines with J gene TRBJ2-3; D perhaps matches TRBD1 (5 bases). Here the CDR3 DNA reads TGCAGTGCTCCCGACCTGACAGTTAGCACAGATACGCAGTATTTT. This codes for CSAPDLTVSTDTQYF.